These T cell receptor beta chains were read from a single sample in a study of T-cell reconstitution after alpha-beta-depleted transplantation in children. TCRdb re-called the PCR reads with MiXCR, one entry per CDR3 protein. The sample has roughly 670,000 distinct CDR3 sequences; approximately 14% are singletons. Specimen: PBMCs, collected before TCRalphabeta/CD19-depleted stem cell transplant. The source is a girl aged 2-10 years with congenital amegakaryocytic thrombocytopenia, due to receive a stem cell transplant. The CDR3 runs from the conserved cysteine through the conserved F or W. A D gene is named only where the DNA matches it firmly. Only some rows state a clone size, as once, few, many or a class for expanded clones.

d_call	clone_size	cdr3_length	v_call	j_call	cdr3_nt	cdr3_aa
NA	NA	12	TRBV29-1	TRBJ2-7	TGCAGCGTTGTTGACGGGGATTACGAGCAGTACTTC	CSVVDGDYEQYF
NA	many	17	TRBV11-2	TRBJ1-5	TGTGCCAGCAGCTTAAATCAGGGAGGATATAGCAATCAGCCCCAGCATTTT	CASSLNQGGYSNQPQHF
TRBD2	few	17	TRBV5-1	TRBJ2-1	TGCGCCAGCAGCCCCGGGTCTAGCGGGAGGGTAAAAAATGAGCAGTTCTTC	CASSPGSSGRVKNEQFF
NA	many	18	TRBV5-1	TRBJ1-1	TGCGCCAGCAGTATCAGGCAGGCGGCCGCAGAAATGAACACTGAAGCTTTCTTT	CASSIRQAAAEMNTEAFF
NA	many	15	TRBV7-2	TRBJ2-1	TGTGCCAGCAGCTTAGAATTTGAACCCTACAATGAGCAGTTCTTC	CASSLEFEPYNEQFF
TRBD2	many	17	TRBV29-1	TRBJ2-1	TGCAGCGTTGAAGATCTTTTCAGCGGGAGCTCCTACAATGAGCAGTTCTTC	CSVEDLFSGSSYNEQFF
NA	many	15	TRBV4-1	TRBJ2-7	TGCGCCAGCAGCCAAGTGGGGGTCGCGCTCTACGAGCAGTACTTC	CASSQVGVALYEQYF
TRBD2	many	17	TRBV5-5	TRBJ2-5	TGTGCCAGCAGCCCCTACCCACCAGCGGGAATCCAAGAGACCCAGTACTTC	CASSPYPPAGIQETQYF
NA	few	15	TRBV7-6	TRBJ1-2	TGTGCCAGCAGCCCCGGCTGGGGTGCTAACTATGGCTACACCTTC	CASSPGWGANYGYTF
TRBD1	NA	16	TRBV7-9	TRBJ2-1	TGTGCCAGCAGCTTAGTGACAGGGGGCTCCTACAATGAGCAGTTCTTC	CASSLVTGGSYNEQFF
NA	NA	14	TRBV6-5	TRBJ2-1	TGTGCCAGCAGTTCTTCAGCCTCCTACAATGAGCAGTTCTTC	CASSSSASYNEQFF
TRBD1	many	13	TRBV12-3/TRBV12-4	TRBJ2-7	TGTGCCAGCAGTACGCAGGGGGCCTACGAGCAGTACTTC	CASSTQGAYEQYF
NA	few	12	TRBV29-1	TRBJ1-5	TGCAGCGCCCAGGGGCCTAATCAGCCCCAGCATTTT	CSAQGPNQPQHF
NA	NA	14	TRBV7-9	TRBJ1-2	TGTGCCAGCAGCTCTCCCCCGGGGAACTATGGCTACACCTTC	CASSSPPGNYGYTF
NA	many	15	TRBV20-1	TRBJ2-5	TGCAGTGCCTCAGGCACGGGGGGCCGACAAGAGACCCAGTACTTC	CSASGTGGRQETQYF
TRBD2	few	16	TRBV5-1	TRBJ2-7	TGCGCCAGCAGCTGGACTCCGGGACTAGGATCCTACGAGCAGTACTTC	CASSWTPGLGSYEQYF
TRBD1	NA	16	TRBV24-1	TRBJ2-1	TGTGCCACCAGTGATTCCCGAACAGGGGGGAACAATGAGCAGTTCTTC	CATSDSRTGGNNEQFF
TRBD2	many	17	TRBV5-1	TRBJ2-3	TGCGCCAGCAGCCCCCGACTAGCGTCTAAAAAGGGAGATACGCAGTATTTT	CASSPRLASKKGDTQYF
TRBD1	NA	23	TRBV20-1	TRBJ1-1	TGCAGTGCTCTCCCAAGCCTTAATGTGGGCGAGAGCCTTATACAGGGGATGAACACTGAAGCTTTCTTT	CSALPSLNVGESLIQGMNTEAFF
TRBD1	once	13	TRBV5-1	TRBJ2-7	TGCGCCAGCGGGTTGGGACAGGGTTCCGAGCAGTACTTC	CASGLGQGSEQYF
TRBD1	few	15	TRBV5-1	TRBJ2-7	TGCGCCAGCAGCTTTACAGGGGGCATTAGGGACGAGCAGTACTTC	CASSFTGGIRDEQYF
NA	NA	15	TRBV20-1	TRBJ1-5	TGCAGTGCGGCCAAACAGGTCTATAGCAATCAGCCCCAGCATTTT	CSAAKQVYSNQPQHF
TRBD1	few	16	TRBV3-1	TRBJ2-5	TGTGCCAGCAGCCAACTGAGGACAGGGGGCCTAGGGACCCAGTACTTC	CASSQLRTGGLGTQYF
NA	many	16	TRBV5-1	TRBJ2-1	TGCGCCAGCAGCTTGGAAAACAGCGTCGCTCACAATGAGCAGTTCTTC	CASSLENSVAHNEQFF
NA	few	16	TRBV28	TRBJ1-5	TGTGCCAGCAGTTTTCGGAAGATGAATAGCAATCAGCCCCAGCATTTT	CASSFRKMNSNQPQHF
NA	many	11	TRBV12-3/TRBV12-4	TRBJ2-1	TGTGCCAGCAGTTTAGTCCCCGAGCAGTTCTTC	CASSLVPEQFF
NA	NA	14	TRBV7-8	TRBJ2-2	TGTGCCAGCAGCTTAGGAGGCCTGACCGGGGAGCTGTTTTTT	CASSLGGLTGELFF
NA	NA	15	TRBV3-1	TRBJ2-1	TGTGCCAGCTGCCAAATTAGCGGCTTCTACAATGAGCAGTTCTTC	CASCQISGFYNEQFF
NA	few	15	TRBV3-1	TRBJ2-5	TGTGCCAGCAGCCGCATGGTTAGCTCCAAAGAGACCCAGTACTTC	CASSRMVSSKETQYF
NA	few	12	TRBV7-9	TRBJ2-5	TGTGCCACCGACGACAGTGGTTGGACCCAGTACTTC	CATDDSGWTQYF
NA	NA	18	TRBV21-1	TRBJ1-3	TGTGCCAGCAGCAGGGTTTCGATTATGGACAGCCCGGGAAACACCATATATTTT	CASSRVSIMDSPGNTIYF
TRBD2	many	12	TRBV29-1	TRBJ2-3	TGCAGCGAACTAGCGGGAGTAGATACGCAGTATTTT	CSELAGVDTQYF
NA	few	11	TRBV28	TRBJ1-4	TGTGCCAGCAGCTTGTATGAAAAACTGTTTTTT	CASSLYEKLFF
TRBD2	few	13	TRBV12-5	TRBJ2-7	TGTGCTAGTGGGAACGGGAGGTCCTACGAGCAGTACTTC	CASGNGRSYEQYF
TRBD1	many	13	TRBV6-1	TRBJ1-2	TGTGCCAGCAGCTCGACAGGGTACTATGGCTACACCTTC	CASSSTGYYGYTF
NA	few	14	TRBV5-1	TRBJ1-2	TGCGCCAGCAGCTTGGCTTCAGCCGACTATGGCTACACCTTC	CASSLASADYGYTF
NA	few	14	TRBV7-8	TRBJ2-2	TGTGCCAGCAGCCCCTTGGCCGACACCGGGGAGCTGTTTTTT	CASSPLADTGELFF
NA	NA	16	TRBV24-1	TRBJ2-1	TGTGCCACCAGTGACCCCTCCGGGGGGCGTGGAGACGAGCAGTTCTTC	CATSDPSGGRGDEQFF
TRBD1	NA	12	TRBV19	TRBJ2-7	TGTGCCACCAGGACAGGGGCTCGAGAGCAGTACTTC	CATRTGAREQYF
NA	NA	13	TRBV15	TRBJ2-7	TGTGCCACCAGCAGTAGGAGCCCCTACGAGCAGTACTTC	CATSSRSPYEQYF
NA	few	15	TRBV20-1	TRBJ2-7	TGCAGTGCTAGAGATTATCAAACAGGGTTCAACGAGCAGTACTTC	CSARDYQTGFNEQYF
NA	many	11	TRBV5-1	TRBJ1-2	TGCGCCAGCAGCTTGGAGGGTAGCTACACCTTC	CASSLEGSYTF
TRBD2	many	14	TRBV20-1	TRBJ2-7	TGCAGTGCTACCACGGGACTAAACACCTACGAGCAGTACTTC	CSATTGLNTYEQYF
NA	few	15	TRBV3-1	TRBJ2-1	TGTGCCAGCAGCCAAGATTGGGGGGCCTACAATGAGCAGTTCTTC	CASSQDWGAYNEQFF
NA	many	13	TRBV25-1	TRBJ2-2	TGTGCCAGCAGCGAAGGGCACACCGGGGAGCTGTTTTTT	CASSEGHTGELFF
NA	few	15	TRBV11-2	TRBJ2-2	TGTGCCAGCAGTCCCCTGGGACTTCCCACCGGGGAGCTGTTTTTT	CASSPLGLPTGELFF
TRBD1	many	15	TRBV5-1	TRBJ2-1	TGCGCCAGCAGAAGGGACAGGGGTCCCTACAATGAGCAGTTCTTC	CASRRDRGPYNEQFF
NA	many	14	TRBV12-3/TRBV12-4	TRBJ2-7	TGTGCCAGCAGACTGAGGGTGAAGGGCTACGAGCAGTACTTC	CASRLRVKGYEQYF
NA	NA	15	TRBV25-1	TRBJ2-2	TGTGCCAGCAGTGCCGAGGAGGATTATGACGGGGAGCTGTTTTTT	CASSAEEDYDGELFF
TRBD2	few	14	TRBV2	TRBJ2-4	TGTGCCAGCAGTGATGGGGAGGGAAGAAACATTCAGTACTTC	CASSDGEGRNIQYF
NA	many	13	TRBV12-3/TRBV12-4	TRBJ2-1	TGTGCCAGCACCATCGACGCAACCGCTGAGCAGTTCTTC	CASTIDATAEQFF
NA	many	13	TRBV20-1	TRBJ2-7	TGCAGTGCTCTGAAGCGGGTCGACTACGAGCAGTACTTC	CSALKRVDYEQYF